This TCR beta chain comes out of a study of T cells in narcolepsy. The study's findings and limits: Healthy controls reportedly lacked the autoreactive clonotypes serially found in patients' blood.

To note about this clone: The antigen remains unidentified. A read error may account for a junction end that differs from germline. Distinct nucleotide sequences in the sample also encode this CDR3.

The CDR3 runs 13 residues. CDR1 SGDLS and CDR2 YYNGEE come from the germline V gene. Profiled with immunoSEQ multiplex PCR; TCRdb holds only in-frame clones, not every one. The table shows about 35,000 clones, with roughly 80% occurring only once. Sequencing was performed on memory (CD45RA-) CD4+ T cells from blood. The source is a human donor in good health. The rearrangement uses TRBV9 and TRBJ1-1; weak D call: TRBD1 (6 bases). CDR3: CASNLQGDTEAFF. CDR3 bases: TGTGCCAGCAACCTACAGGGCGACACTGAAGCTTTTTTT.